This record concerns one T cell receptor (beta chain) sequence. CDR3 length: 14 residues. With V trimmed by 5 bases and J by 3 bases, 4 bases remained unmatched. CDR1 and CDR2 from the germline V gene are MGHRA and YSYEKL. Authors' processing steps: Reference gene primer amplification gave nucleated cell count estimates. Clones were read by immunoSEQ multiplex PCR, and TCRdb kept only the in-frame ones, dropping some. The V and J calls and the clone size are those of that table, but D and trimming were determined from the DNA. The repertoire holds tens of thousands of clones, with approximately 85% as singletons. The data were taken from a study of blood T cell repertoires in COVID-19. Study context: COVID-19 samples, acute and convalescent, were from the United States, Italy and Spain. The analysed material was cDNA or gDNA that came from T cells, B-cell-depleted T cells, or PBMCs.

The genes are TRBV4-1 and TRBJ2-1; TRBD1 matches 7 bases. The specimen was peripheral blood. This clonotype originated in a human donor in a cohort sampled during active COVID-19. The CDR3 reads CASSARQGYNEQFF. CDR3 sequence (DNA): TGCGCCAGCAGCGCCCGACAGGGCTACAATGAGCAGTTCTTC.